A single sample gave rise to the 2 T cell receptor beta chains below, sequenced in a study of lymphopenia after photon versus proton radiotherapy. The assay was immunoSEQ multiplex PCR, and TCRdb's table has in-frame clones only and misses some. The sample gives about 50,000 clones, around 82% of which show up once; 25% to 35% is in the top ten. The material was peripheral blood, obtained from a patient treated with photon-based radiotherapy. The receptors originated from a man in his forties or fifties with gastric cancer.

The chain employs TRBV18 and TRBJ2-3, with no clear D. Trimming removed 5 bases at V and 6 bases at J, with 21 bases between. Germline CDR1 and CDR2: KGHSH and LQKENI. The CDR3 totals 16 residues. This chain's CDR3 is CASSSREWQPGDTQYF. DNA of the CDR3: TGTGCCAGCTCATCCCGCGAATGGCAGCCCGGGGATACGCAGTATTTT.

The chain couples TRBV9 to TRBJ2-2; D unresolved. The CDR3 totals 15 residues. V was clipped by 0 bases and J by 2 bases, with 8 bases between them. CDR1 is SGDLS and CDR2 is YYNGEE in the germline V gene. As DNA, the CDR3 is TGTGCCAGCAGCGTAGGTGGGGTTAACACCGGGGAGCTGTTTTTT. Residues: CASSVGGVNTGELFF.